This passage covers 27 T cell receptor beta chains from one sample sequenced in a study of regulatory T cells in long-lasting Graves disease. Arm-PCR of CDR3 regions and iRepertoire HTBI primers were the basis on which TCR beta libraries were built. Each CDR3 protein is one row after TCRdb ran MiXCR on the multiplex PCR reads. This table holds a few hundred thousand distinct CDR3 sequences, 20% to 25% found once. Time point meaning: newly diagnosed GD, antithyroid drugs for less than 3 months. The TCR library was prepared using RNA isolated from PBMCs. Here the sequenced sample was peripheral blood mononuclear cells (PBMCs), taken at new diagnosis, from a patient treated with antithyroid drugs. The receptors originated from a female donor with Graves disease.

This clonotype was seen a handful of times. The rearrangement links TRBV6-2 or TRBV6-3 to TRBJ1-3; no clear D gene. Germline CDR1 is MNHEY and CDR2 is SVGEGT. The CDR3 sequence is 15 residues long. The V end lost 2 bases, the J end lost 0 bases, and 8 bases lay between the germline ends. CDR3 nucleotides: TGTGCCAGCAGTTACCGAGGGAGCTCTGGAAACACCATATATTTT. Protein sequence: CASSYRGSSGNTIYF.

CDR3 DNA: TGTGCCAGCGGGGTACACGAGGGGGAGACTGAAGCTTTCTTT. This codes for CASGVHEGETEAFF. J is TRBJ1-1 and V is TRBV28; tentatively, D is TRBD1 (6 bases). The CDR3 spans 14 residues. Deletions cut 8 bases from V and 5 bases from J, with 18 bases between. Germline V gives CDR1 MDHEN, CDR2 SYDVKM.

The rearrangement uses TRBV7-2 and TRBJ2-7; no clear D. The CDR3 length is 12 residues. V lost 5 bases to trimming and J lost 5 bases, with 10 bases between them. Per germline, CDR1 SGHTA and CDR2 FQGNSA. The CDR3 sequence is CASSLHGNEQYF. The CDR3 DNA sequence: TGTGCCAGCAGCCTGCATGGTAACGAGCAGTACTTC.

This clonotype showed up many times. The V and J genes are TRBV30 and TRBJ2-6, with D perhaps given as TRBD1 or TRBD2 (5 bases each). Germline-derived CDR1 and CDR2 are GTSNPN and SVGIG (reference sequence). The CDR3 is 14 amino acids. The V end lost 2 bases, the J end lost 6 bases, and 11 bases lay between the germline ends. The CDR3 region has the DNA TGTGCCTGGAGTTTCGGGACCTCGGCCAACGTCCTGACTTTC. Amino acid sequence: CAWSFGTSANVLTF. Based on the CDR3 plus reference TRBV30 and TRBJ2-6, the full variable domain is SQTIHQWPATLVQPVGSPLSLECTVEGTSNPNLYWYRQAAGRGLQLLFYSVGIGQISSEVPQNLSASRPQDRQFILSSKKLLLSDSGFYLCAWSFGTSANVLTFGAGSRLTVL.

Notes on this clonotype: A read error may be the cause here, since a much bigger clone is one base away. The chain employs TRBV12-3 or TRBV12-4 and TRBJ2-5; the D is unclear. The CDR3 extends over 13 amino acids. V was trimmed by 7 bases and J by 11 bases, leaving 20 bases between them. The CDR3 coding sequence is TGTGCCAGCACTGTCAGTGGGGTCAATGAGCAGTACTTC. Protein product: CASTVSGVNEQYF.

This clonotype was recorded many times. This chain's CDR3 is CASSPHMTDEAFF. The CDR3 DNA reads as TGTGCCAGCAGCCCGCACATGACCGATGAAGCTTTCTTT. V gene TRBV7-9 combines with J gene TRBJ1-1; D remains ambiguous. The CDR3 is made up of 13 amino acids. Germline values: CDR1 SEHNR, CDR2 FQNEAQ (reference sequence). Deletions cut 5 bases from V and 7 bases from J, with 14 bases between.

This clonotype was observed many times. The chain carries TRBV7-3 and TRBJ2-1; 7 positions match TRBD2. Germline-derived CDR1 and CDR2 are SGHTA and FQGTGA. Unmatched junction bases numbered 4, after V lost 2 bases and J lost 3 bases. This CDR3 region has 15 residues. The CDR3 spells CASSLDSGIYNEQFF. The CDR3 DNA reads TGTGCCAGCAGCTTAGACAGCGGGATCTACAATGAGCAGTTCTTC.

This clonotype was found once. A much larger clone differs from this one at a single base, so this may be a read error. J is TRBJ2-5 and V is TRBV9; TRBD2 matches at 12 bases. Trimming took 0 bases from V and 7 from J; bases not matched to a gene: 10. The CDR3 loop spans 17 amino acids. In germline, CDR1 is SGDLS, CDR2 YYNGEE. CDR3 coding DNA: TGTGCCAGCAGCGTAGCGACACTAGCGGGAGGAGGAGTGACCCAGTACTTC. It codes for CASSVATLAGGGVTQYF.

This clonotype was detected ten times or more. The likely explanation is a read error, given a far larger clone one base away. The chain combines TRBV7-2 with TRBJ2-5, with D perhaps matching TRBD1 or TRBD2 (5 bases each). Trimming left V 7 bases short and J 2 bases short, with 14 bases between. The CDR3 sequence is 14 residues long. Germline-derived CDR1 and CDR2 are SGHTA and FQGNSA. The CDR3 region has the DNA TGTGCCAGCAACCCTAGCCGACAGCAAGAGACCCAGTACTTC. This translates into CASNPSRQQETQYF.

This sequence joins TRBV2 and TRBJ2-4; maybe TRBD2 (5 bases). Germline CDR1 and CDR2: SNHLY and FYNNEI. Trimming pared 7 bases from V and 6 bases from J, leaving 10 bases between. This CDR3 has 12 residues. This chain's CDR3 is CASTPRGNIQYF. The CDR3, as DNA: TGTGCCAGCACCCCCCGGGGAAACATTCAGTACTTC.

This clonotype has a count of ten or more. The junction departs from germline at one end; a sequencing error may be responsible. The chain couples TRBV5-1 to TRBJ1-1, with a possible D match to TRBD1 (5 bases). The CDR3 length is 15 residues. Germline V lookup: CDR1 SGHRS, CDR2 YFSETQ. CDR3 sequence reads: CASSPPGRMNTEAFF. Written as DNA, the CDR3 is TGTGCCAGCTCACCACCGGGACGGATGAACACTGAAGCTTTCTTT.

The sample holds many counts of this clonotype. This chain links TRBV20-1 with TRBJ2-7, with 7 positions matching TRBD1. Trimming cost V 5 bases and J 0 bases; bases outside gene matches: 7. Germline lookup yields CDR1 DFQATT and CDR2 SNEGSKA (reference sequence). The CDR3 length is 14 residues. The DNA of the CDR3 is TGCAGTGCTCCCGACAGGGTGTTCTCCTACGAGCAGTACTTC. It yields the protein CSAPDRVFSYEQYF.

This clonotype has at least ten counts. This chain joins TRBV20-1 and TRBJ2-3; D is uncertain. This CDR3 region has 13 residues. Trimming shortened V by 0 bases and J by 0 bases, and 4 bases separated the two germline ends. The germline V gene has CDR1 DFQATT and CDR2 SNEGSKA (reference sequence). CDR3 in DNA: TGCAGTGCTAGAGACATAAGCACAGATACGCAGTATTTT. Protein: CSARDISTDTQYF.

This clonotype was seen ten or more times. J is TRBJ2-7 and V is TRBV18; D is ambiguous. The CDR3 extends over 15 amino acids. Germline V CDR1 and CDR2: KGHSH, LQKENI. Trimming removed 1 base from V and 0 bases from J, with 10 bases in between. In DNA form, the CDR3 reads TGTGCCAGCTCACCACTTGAACGGTCCTCCTACGAGCAGTACTTC. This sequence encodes CASSPLERSSYEQYF.

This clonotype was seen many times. As DNA, the CDR3 is TGCGCCAGCAGCGTTGGAGATGGGGGGGAAAAACTGTTTTTT. Its translation: CASSVGDGGEKLFF. The chain joins TRBV5-1 to TRBJ1-4, with D possibly matching TRBD1 (5 bases). The V gene's germline CDR1 is SGHRS and CDR2 YFSETQ. Trimming removed 4 bases at V and 8 bases at J, with 15 bases between. The CDR3 contains 14 residues.

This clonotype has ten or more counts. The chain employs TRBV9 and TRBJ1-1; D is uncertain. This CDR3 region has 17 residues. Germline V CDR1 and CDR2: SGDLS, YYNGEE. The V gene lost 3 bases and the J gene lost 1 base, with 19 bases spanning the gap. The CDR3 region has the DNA TGTGCCAGCAGCGAAAATTGGCGGTTCGGAACGAACACTGAAGCTTTCTTT. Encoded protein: CASSENWRFGTNTEAFF.

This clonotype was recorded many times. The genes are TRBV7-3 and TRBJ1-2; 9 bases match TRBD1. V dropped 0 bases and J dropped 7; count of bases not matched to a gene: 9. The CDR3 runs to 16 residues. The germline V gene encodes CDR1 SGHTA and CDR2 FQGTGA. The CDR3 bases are TGTGCCAGCAGCTTAACAGGAGGGGGACAGGGAAGTGGCTACACCTTC. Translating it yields CASSLTGGGQGSGYTF.

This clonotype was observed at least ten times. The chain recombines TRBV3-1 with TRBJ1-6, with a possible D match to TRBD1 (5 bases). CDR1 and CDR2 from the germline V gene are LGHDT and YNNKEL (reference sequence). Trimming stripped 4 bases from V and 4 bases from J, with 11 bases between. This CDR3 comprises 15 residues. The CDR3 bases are TGTGCCAGCAGCCCGGGGACGGCTTATAATTCACCCCTCCACTTT. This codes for CASSPGTAYNSPLHF.

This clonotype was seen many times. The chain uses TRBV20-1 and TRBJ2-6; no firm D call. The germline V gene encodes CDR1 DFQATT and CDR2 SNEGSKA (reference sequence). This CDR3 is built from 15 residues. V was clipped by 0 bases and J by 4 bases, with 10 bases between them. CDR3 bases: TGCAGTGCTAGAGATCCCGGGCAAGGGGCCAACGTCCTGACTTTC. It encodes CSARDPGQGANVLTF.

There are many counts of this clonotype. The CDR3, as DNA: TGTGCCAGCAGCCTTACAGGGGGCTCGGGCGAGCAGTACTTC. Translated, it gives CASSLTGGSGEQYF. This rearrangement joins TRBV3-1 to TRBJ2-7, with TRBD1 identical over 9 bases. Germline CDR1 is LGHDT and CDR2 is YNNKEL (reference sequence). With 4 bases clipped from V and 6 bases from J, the junction kept 7 bases outside the gene matches. The CDR3 extends over 14 amino acids.

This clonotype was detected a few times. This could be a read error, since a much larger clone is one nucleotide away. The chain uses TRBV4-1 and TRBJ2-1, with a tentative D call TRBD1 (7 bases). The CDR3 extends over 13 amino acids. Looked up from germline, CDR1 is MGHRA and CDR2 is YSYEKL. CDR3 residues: CAGSQGGGVEQFF. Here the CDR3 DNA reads TGCGCCGGCAGCCAAGGAGGGGGCGTTGAGCAGTTCTTC.

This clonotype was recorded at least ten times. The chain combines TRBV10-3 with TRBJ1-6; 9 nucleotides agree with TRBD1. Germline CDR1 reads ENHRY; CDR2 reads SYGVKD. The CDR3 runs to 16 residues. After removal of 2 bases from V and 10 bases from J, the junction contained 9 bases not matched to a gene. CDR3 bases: TGTGCCATCAGTGAGAGGAGGGGGACAGGGCGATCACCCCTCCACTTT. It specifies CAISERRGTGRSPLHF.

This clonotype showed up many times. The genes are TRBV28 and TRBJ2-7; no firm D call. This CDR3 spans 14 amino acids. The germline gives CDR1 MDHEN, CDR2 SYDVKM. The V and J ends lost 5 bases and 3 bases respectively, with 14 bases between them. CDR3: CASSPSISDYEQYF. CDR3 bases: TGTGCCAGCAGTCCCTCAATAAGCGACTACGAGCAGTACTTC.

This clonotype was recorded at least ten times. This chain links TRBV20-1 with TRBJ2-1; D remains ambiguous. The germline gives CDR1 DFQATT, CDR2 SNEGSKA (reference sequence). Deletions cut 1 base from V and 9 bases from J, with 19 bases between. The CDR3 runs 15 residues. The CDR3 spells CSARGWTRGESEQFF. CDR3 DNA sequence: TGCAGTGCTAGAGGTTGGACGCGAGGAGAGAGTGAGCAGTTCTTC.

CDR3 nucleotides: TGTGCCAGCAGTTTATACCCCTCGAGAAAACAAGAGACCCAGTACTTC. Translating gives CASSLYPSRKQETQYF. The V gene is TRBV27, the J gene TRBJ2-5, with D unclear. The V end lost 1 base, the J end lost 2 bases, and 14 bases lay between the germline ends. This CDR3 is built from 16 residues. The V gene's germline CDR1 is MNHEY and CDR2 SMNVEV (reference sequence).

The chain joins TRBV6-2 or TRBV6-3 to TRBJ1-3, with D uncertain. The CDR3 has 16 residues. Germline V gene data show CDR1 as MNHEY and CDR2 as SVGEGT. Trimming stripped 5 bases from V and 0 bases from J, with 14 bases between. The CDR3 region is CASSDKGPSSGNTIYF. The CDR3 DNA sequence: TGTGCCAGCAGTGACAAGGGCCCGAGCTCTGGAAACACCATATATTTT.

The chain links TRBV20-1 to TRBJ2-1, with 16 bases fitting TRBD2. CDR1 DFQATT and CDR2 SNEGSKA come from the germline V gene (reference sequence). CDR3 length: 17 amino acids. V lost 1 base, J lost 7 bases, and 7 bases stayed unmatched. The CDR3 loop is CSARGGGTSGRENEQFF. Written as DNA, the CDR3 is TGCAGTGCTAGAGGAGGGGGGACTAGCGGGAGGGAAAATGAGCAGTTCTTC.